The clone carrying this TCR beta chain was picked up one time. The target antigen is unknown. PCR involved 60 Vbeta and 13 Jbeta primers. Repertoires were generated with immunoSEQ multiplex PCR, while TCRdb's copy carries only in-frame clones and drops some. The top ten hold roughly 2.6% of the sample, which has about 190,000 clones, 84% seen once. The sample originates from a study of cytomegalovirus exposure and HLA in healthy donors. Study summary: A prior study identified 120 million or so unique TCR beta sequences from 180 million or so T cells.

Trimming took 6 bases from V and 0 from J, leaving 12 bases between them. This CDR3 spans 15 amino acids. Looked up from germline, CDR1 is SNHLY and CDR2 is FYNNEI. Study-level findings and limits: Earlier findings revealed that most TCR beta V segments proved productive either about 90% or about 30% of the time. CMV serostatus was the only immune exposure information that was available. Based on reports, TCR beta sequences accurately predicted HLA-A and HLA-B alleles for most subjects.

V is TRBV2 and J is TRBJ2-4; D remains ambiguous. The sample was PBMCs. The source of this sequence is a woman in her forties or fifties in good health and CMV-seropositive. CDR3 DNA sequence: TGTGCCAGCAGGCCCCTCGGTATAGCCAAAAACATTCAGTACTTC. Protein: CASRPLGIAKNIQYF.